This T cell receptor (beta chain) was recorded in a study of blood T cell repertoires in COVID-19. Study as a whole: The samples span acute and convalescent COVID-19 from the United States, Italy and Spain.

Profiled with immunoSEQ multiplex PCR; TCRdb holds only in-frame clones, not every one. The data hold 87,000 or so clones, with approximately 86% observed a single time. Germline V lookup: CDR1 SGDLS, CDR2 YYNGEE. The V gene lost 2 bases and the J gene lost 5 bases, with 11 bases spanning the gap. The CDR3 sequence is 14 residues long. The receptor was isolated from a woman at least 80 years old with COVID-19, enrolled during active disease. The specimen was peripheral blood. The J gene is TRBJ1-5, the V gene TRBV9; tentative D call: TRBD1 (5 bases). CDR3 protein: CASSVGTWDQPQHF. For the CDR3, the DNA is TGTGCCAGCAGCGTGGGGACTTGGGATCAGCCCCAGCATTTT.